The source of this T cell receptor beta chain is a study of response to subunit inactivated influenza vaccine. Trimming cost V 4 bases and J 8 bases; bases outside gene matches: 10. The CDR3 runs to 16 residues. Study-level points and caveats: The authors suggested that few new T cells are recruited per seasonal influenza vaccination.

TCRdb re-called the RT-PCR reads through MiXCR, storing one row per CDR3 protein. The table records fewer than 400,000 distinct CDR3 sequences, less than 25% of them present only once. A word on this clonotype: Antigen specificity is unknown.

The clonotype originates from a man between 50 and 70 years old who received an inactivated influenza vaccine. Sequences were derived from PBMCs from blood, sampled about 20 months after vaccination. J is TRBJ2-1 and V is TRBV12-3 or TRBV12-4; 11 bases fit TRBD1. The CDR3 is CASSSPGTGGIDEQFF. The CDR3, as DNA: TGTGCCAGCAGTTCTCCAGGGACAGGGGGAATCGATGAGCAGTTCTTC.